Shown below are 13 T cell receptor beta chains from a single sample sequenced in a study of blood T cell repertoires in COVID-19. Sequencing used immunoSEQ multiplex PCR; TCRdb keeps in-frame clones, though not all of them. This table has some 450,000 clones, about 90% appearing once. The sample consisted of peripheral blood. These TCRs come from a man younger than 30 with COVID-19, enrolled during active disease.

The chain couples TRBV19 to TRBJ2-2; D call uncertain. The CDR3 contains 11 residues. Germline V gene data show CDR1 as LNHDA and CDR2 as SQIVND (reference sequence). Trimming removed 5 bases at V and 7 bases at J, with 5 bases between. The CDR3 sequence: CASSPGGELFF. CDR3 DNA: TGTGCCAGTAGTCCGGGCGGGGAGCTGTTTTTT.

The V and J genes are TRBV5-4 and TRBJ2-2; D is perhaps TRBD1 (5 bases). V was shortened by 2 bases and J by 2 bases, with 10 bases between the two germline ends. Germline-derived CDR1 and CDR2 are SGHNT and YYREEE (reference sequence). The length of the CDR3 is 15 residues. The chain's CDR3 is CASSFRDSNTGELFF. The CDR3 DNA reads as TGTGCCAGCAGCTTCCGAGACAGTAACACCGGGGAGCTGTTTTTT.

This clone was recorded only once. The sample holds other DNA sequences that translate to the same CDR3. The chain uses TRBV9 and TRBJ2-1, with 8 bases matching TRBD2. J lost 3 bases, V lost 0 bases, and 2 bases had no gene match. The CDR3 loop spans 15 amino acids. The germline gives CDR1 SGDLS, CDR2 YYNGEE. CDR3 nucleotides: TGTGCCAGCAGCGTAGGGCTAGCGGGCTACAATGAGCAGTTCTTC. It is translated as CASSVGLAGYNEQFF.

The CDR3 reads CASSDRGGAEAFF. The DNA for the CDR3 is TGCGCCAGCAGTGACCGAGGGGGGGCTGAAGCTTTCTTT. The chain has TRBV10-2 and TRBJ1-1; maybe TRBD1 (6 bases). V was clipped by 3 bases and J by 6 bases, with 11 bases between them. Germline CDR1 reads WSHSY; CDR2 reads SAAADI. The CDR3 totals 13 residues.

This clone was recorded a few times. This chain joins TRBV3-1 (or the pseudogene TRBV3-2) and TRBJ1-2; no clear D. V lost 1 base and J 8 bases, leaving 17 bases between the germline ends. The CDR3 has 15 residues. Looked up from germline, CDR1 is LGHDT and CDR2 is YNNKEL (reference sequence). In nucleotides, the CDR3 is TGTGCCAGCAGCCAAGCGGCTAGGAATGCGGGCGGCTACACCTTC. Amino acids: CASSQAARNAGGYTF.

The chain employs TRBV24-1 and TRBJ2-7; D gene uncertain. V was trimmed by 3 bases and J by 0 bases, leaving 11 bases between them. Germline CDR1 KGHDR, CDR2 SFDVKD. The CDR3 is made up of 15 amino acids. Here the CDR3 reads CATSDQKQSSYEQYF. DNA of the CDR3: TGTGCCACCAGTGATCAGAAACAGAGCTCCTACGAGCAGTACTTC.

The chain is built from TRBV6-5 and TRBJ2-2, with TRBD2 as a possible D gene (6 bases). The CDR3 extends over 13 amino acids. Germline values: CDR1 MNHEY, CDR2 SVGAGI. The V gene lost 8 bases and the J gene lost 1 base, with 8 bases spanning the gap. Written as DNA, the CDR3 is TGTGCCAGCTACGGGGGGAACACCGGGGAGCTGTTTTTT. It is translated as CASYGGNTGELFF.

The CDR3, as DNA: TGTGCCAGCAGCAACAGTCCAGGACCGAGGGAGAAACTGTTTTTT. It codes for CASSNSPGPREKLFF. The V call is TRBV3-1 (or the pseudogene TRBV3-2), the J call TRBJ1-4, with D unresolved. Trimming took 5 bases from V and 11 from J, leaving 21 bases between them. The germline V gene encodes CDR1 LGHDT and CDR2 YNNKEL (reference sequence). This CDR3 is built from 15 residues.

The chain uses TRBV5-4 and TRBJ2-5, with D perhaps matching TRBD2 (5 bases). Between the trimmed V and J ends, which lost 4 bases and 5 bases, there was a span of 15 bases. This CDR3 has 14 residues. Germline CDR1 and CDR2: SGHNT and YYREEE (reference sequence). The CDR3 region is CASSTTSSEETQYF. In DNA form, the CDR3 reads TGTGCCAGCAGCACAACTAGTTCCGAGGAGACCCAGTACTTC.

The rearrangement links TRBV19 to TRBJ1-2; 11 nucleotides line up with TRBD1. After removal of 6 bases from V and 7 bases from J, the junction contained 7 bases not matched to a gene. The CDR3 is 14 amino acids. The germline V gene has CDR1 LNHDA and CDR2 SQIVND (reference sequence). CDR3 in amino acids: CASSPGQGASGYTF. CDR3 sequence (DNA): TGTGCCAGTAGCCCCGGACAGGGGGCAAGTGGCTACACCTTC.

V and J are TRBV7-6 and TRBJ1-1; D is unclear. V dropped 1 base and J dropped 0 bases, with 9 bases sitting between them. Germline-derived CDR1 and CDR2 are SGHVS and FNYEAQ. CDR3 length equals 15 residues. CDR3 sequence reads: CASSLGAQMNTEAFF. CDR3 coding DNA: TGTGCCAGCAGCTTAGGGGCACAGATGAACACTGAAGCTTTCTTT.

As DNA, the CDR3 is TGTGCCATCAGGGGGACTAGCGGAACTGATACGCAGTATTTT. It codes for CAIRGTSGTDTQYF. This rearrangement joins TRBV10-3 to TRBJ2-3, with 11 bases identical to TRBD2. J lost 6 bases, V lost 6 bases, and 5 bases had no gene match. Germline-derived CDR1 and CDR2 are ENHRY and SYGVKD. The CDR3 loop spans 14 amino acids.

V gene TRBV5-6 combines with J gene TRBJ2-1; D perhaps matches TRBD2 (6 bases). The CDR3 runs 15 residues. Between the trimmed V and J ends, which lost 4 bases and 0 bases, there was a span of 11 bases. Looked up from germline, CDR1 is SGHDT and CDR2 is YYEEEE. CDR3 DNA sequence: TGTGCCAGCAGCGGGGACTTAAACTCCTACAATGAGCAGTTCTTC. Residues: CASSGDLNSYNEQFF. Full variable domain (rest looked up from reference TRBV5-6 and TRBJ2-1): DAGVTQSPTHLIKTRGQQVTLRCSPKSGHDTVSWYQQALGQGPQFIFQYYEEEERQRGNFPDRFSGHQFPNYSSELNVNALLLGDSALYLCASSGDLNSYNEQFFGPGTRLTVL.